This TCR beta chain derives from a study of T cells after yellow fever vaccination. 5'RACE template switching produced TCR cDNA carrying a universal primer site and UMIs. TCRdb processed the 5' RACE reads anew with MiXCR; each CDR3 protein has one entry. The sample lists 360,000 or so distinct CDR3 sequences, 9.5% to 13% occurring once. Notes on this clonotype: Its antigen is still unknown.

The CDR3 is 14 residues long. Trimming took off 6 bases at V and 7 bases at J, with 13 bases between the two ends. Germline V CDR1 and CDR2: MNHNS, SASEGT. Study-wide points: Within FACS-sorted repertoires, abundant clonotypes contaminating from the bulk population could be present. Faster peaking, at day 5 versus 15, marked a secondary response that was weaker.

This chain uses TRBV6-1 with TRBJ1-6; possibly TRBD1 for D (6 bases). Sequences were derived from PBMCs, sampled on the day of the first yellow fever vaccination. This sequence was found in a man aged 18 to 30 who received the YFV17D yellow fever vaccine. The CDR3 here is CASSAGQPNSPLHF. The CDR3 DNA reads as TGTGCCAGCAGCGCCGGACAGCCGAATTCACCCCTCCACTTT.